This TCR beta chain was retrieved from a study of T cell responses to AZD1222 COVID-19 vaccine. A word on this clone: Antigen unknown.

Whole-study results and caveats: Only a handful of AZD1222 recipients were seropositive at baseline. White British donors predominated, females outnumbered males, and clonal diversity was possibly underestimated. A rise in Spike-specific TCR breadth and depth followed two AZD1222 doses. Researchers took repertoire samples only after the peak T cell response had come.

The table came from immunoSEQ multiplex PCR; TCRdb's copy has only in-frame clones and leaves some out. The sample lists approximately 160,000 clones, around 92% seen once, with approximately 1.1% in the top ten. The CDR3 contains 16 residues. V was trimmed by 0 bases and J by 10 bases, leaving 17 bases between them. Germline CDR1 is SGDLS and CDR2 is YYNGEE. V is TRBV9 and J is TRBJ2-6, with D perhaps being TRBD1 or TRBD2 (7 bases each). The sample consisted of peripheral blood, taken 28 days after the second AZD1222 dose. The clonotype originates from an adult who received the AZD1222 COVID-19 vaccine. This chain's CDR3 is CASSVDRGGTANVLTF. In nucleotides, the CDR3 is TGTGCCAGCAGCGTAGATCGGGGAGGGACAGCGAACGTCCTGACTTTC.